The 32 T cell receptor beta chains in this list originate from one sample, sequenced in a study of shared clonotypes between healthy human individuals. Produced via immunoSEQ multiplex PCR; TCRdb's table is partial and in-frame only. Here the sample spans roughly 2,500,000 clones, roughly 93% being singletons. Source material: naive CD4+ T cells from PBMCs. Subset reported: CD45RA+ positively selected. These receptors were collected from a man aged 18-30 years in good health. Some clones in this sample may be carry-over from other donors' samples.

The chain couples TRBV28 to TRBJ1-5; 7 nucleotides agree with TRBD1. The CDR3 sequence is 13 residues long. Germline V CDR1 and CDR2: MDHEN, SYDVKM. J gave up 7 bases and V 7 bases, and 7 bases lay outside the gene matches. The chain's CDR3 is CASTPPTGQPQHF. The CDR3 DNA reads as TGTGCCAGCACCCCACCGACAGGGCAGCCCCAGCATTTT.

The chain recombines TRBV6-5 with TRBJ1-5; D perhaps matches TRBD1 (6 bases). Trimming removed 10 bases from V and 5 bases from J, with 18 bases in between. Germline assignment: CDR1 MNHEY and CDR2 SVGAGI. The length of the CDR3 is 14 residues. The CDR3 sequence: CATTPPGADQPQHF. CDR3 bases: TGTGCCACCACACCTCCAGGGGCGGATCAGCCCCAGCATTTT.

The J gene is TRBJ2-3, the V gene TRBV6-5; D call uncertain. Trimming left V 4 bases short and J 10 bases short, with 9 bases between. The CDR3 extends over 11 amino acids. CDR1 is MNHEY, CDR2 SVGAGI, per germline. DNA of the CDR3: TGTGCCAGCAGTTCCCTCGGATCGCAGTATTTT. This encodes CASSSLGSQYF.

The chain has TRBV5-8 and TRBJ2-3; TRBD2 agrees at 12 bases. The CDR3 is 20 amino acids. Trimming removed 7 bases from V and 1 base from J; junction bases left unmatched: 19. Germline CDR1 reads SGHTS; CDR2 reads YDEGEE. CDR3 residues: CASCHQTSGSGSSRTDTQYF. The DNA for the CDR3 is TGTGCCAGCTGCCACCAGACTAGCGGGAGCGGGAGCTCGCGCACAGATACGCAGTATTTT. Using reference TRBV5-8 and TRBJ2-3 for the parts outside the CDR3, the full variable domain is EAGVTQSPTHLIKTRGQQATLRCSPISGHTSVYWYQQALGLGLQFLLWYDEGEERNRGNFPPRFSGRQFPNYSSELNVNALELEDSALYLCASCHQTSGSGSSRTDTQYFGPGTRLTVL.

This chain uses TRBV5-1 with TRBJ2-7; tentative D call: TRBD1 (6 bases). This CDR3 is built from 13 residues. V lost 0 bases, J lost 6 bases, and 10 bases lay in between. CDR1 is SGHRS, CDR2 YFSETQ, per germline. The CDR3: CASSLDRVAEQYF. The CDR3 DNA sequence: TGCGCCAGCAGCTTGGACAGGGTAGCCGAGCAGTACTTC.

The gene calls are TRBV10-3 and TRBJ2-3; 9 bases agree with TRBD1. The germline CDR1 and CDR2 sequences are ENHRY and SYGVKD. This CDR3 region has 18 residues. The V and J ends lost 4 bases and 3 bases, in that order; junction bases with no gene match: 14. The CDR3 loop reads CAISAGTGIPGTTDTQYF. CDR3 nucleotides: TGTGCCATCAGTGCGGGGACAGGGATTCCCGGGACGACAGATACGCAGTATTTT.

The chain uses TRBV4-1 and TRBJ1-5, with 7 bases matching TRBD1. Germline V gives CDR1 MGHRA, CDR2 YSYEKL. Unmatched junction bases numbered 6, after V lost 1 base and J lost 0 bases. The CDR3 covers 17 residues. The CDR3 here is CASSQGYRGGSNQPQHF. The CDR3 bases are TGCGCCAGCAGCCAAGGATACAGGGGTGGTAGCAATCAGCCCCAGCATTTT.

This chain uses TRBV6-5 with TRBJ2-3; no reliable D call. The CDR3 totals 13 residues. The V and J ends lost 2 bases and 4 bases respectively, with 7 bases between them. Germline loops: CDR1 MNHEY, CDR2 SVGAGI. The CDR3 here is CASSYGRADTQYF. DNA of the CDR3: TGTGCCAGCAGTTACGGCCGGGCAGATACGCAGTATTTT.

This chain uses TRBV28 with TRBJ1-2; a weak D match, TRBD1 (5 bases). CDR3 length: 12 residues. From germline, CDR1 is MDHEN and CDR2 SYDVKM. Trimming took off 7 bases at V and 8 bases at J, with 14 bases between the two ends. The CDR3, as DNA: TGTGCCAGCATTGGACGGGGGGACGGCTACACCTTC. Translating gives CASIGRGDGYTF.

The CDR3: CASSASPGTGAYNEQFF. CDR3 in DNA: TGCGCCAGCAGTGCTTCACCCGGGACAGGCGCCTACAATGAGCAGTTCTTC. V is TRBV5-1 and J is TRBJ2-1, with 8 bases fitting TRBD1. V trimming: 5 bases; J trimming: 2 bases; junction bases outside the gene matches: 12. Per germline, CDR1 SGHRS and CDR2 YFSETQ. This CDR3 comprises 17 residues.

This clone was counted a few times. The rearrangement uses TRBV29-1 and TRBJ2-3, with a tentative D call TRBD2 (5 bases). CDR1 and CDR2 from the germline V gene are SQVTM and ANQGSEA. The CDR3 contains 12 residues. Trimming removed 4 bases at V and 6 bases at J, with 11 bases between. CDR3 sequence: CSVAGGRDTQYF. The CDR3 nucleotides read TGCAGCGTTGCAGGAGGTAGGGATACGCAGTATTTT.

The chain has TRBV4-2 and TRBJ2-2; 8 bases map to TRBD1. Germline CDR1 is LGHNA and CDR2 is YNFKEQ. V dropped 2 bases and J dropped 6; count of bases not matched to a gene: 8. The CDR3 has 16 amino acids. Here the CDR3 DNA reads TGTGCCAGCAGCCAACCGGGACAGGCGCGACCCGGGGAGCTGTTTTTT. It yields the protein CASSQPGQARPGELFF.

The V call is TRBV6-5, the J call TRBJ2-2; a weak D match, TRBD1 (5 bases). The CDR3 loop spans 15 amino acids. V lost 6 bases and J lost 1, with 12 bases in between. The germline CDR1 and CDR2 sequences are MNHEY and SVGAGI. CDR3 bases: TGTGCCAGCAGCCGACAGCGCCAGAACACCGGGGAGCTGTTTTTT. The encoded protein is CASSRQRQNTGELFF.

The chain recombines TRBV5-1 with TRBJ2-2, with a possible D match to TRBD2 (6 bases). Trimming removed 4 bases at V and 7 bases at J, with 14 bases between. This CDR3 has 14 amino acids. Germline V gene sequence: CDR1 SGHRS, CDR2 YFSETQ. CDR3 loop: CASSPFGGYGELFF. CDR3 bases: TGCGCCAGCAGCCCCTTCGGGGGATACGGGGAGCTGTTTTTT.

This rearrangement joins TRBV28 to TRBJ2-5; D possibly matches TRBD1 or TRBD2 (6 bases each). V shed 4 bases and J shed 7 bases, with 16 bases lying between them. This CDR3 spans 14 amino acids. Germline-derived CDR1 and CDR2 are MDHEN and SYDVKM. This CDR3 is CASSSTMGGGTQYF. CDR3 sequence (DNA): TGTGCCAGCAGTTCTACGATGGGGGGCGGGACCCAGTACTTC.

The chain carries TRBV29-1 and TRBJ2-3; 10 bases agree with TRBD1. The germline V gene encodes CDR1 SQVTM and CDR2 ANQGSEA. V lost 3 bases to trimming and J lost 8 bases; unmatched junction nucleotides: 14. CDR3 length: 16 residues. The CDR3 loop reads CSVEGRDRGPGGTQYF. CDR3 nucleotide sequence: TGCAGCGTTGAGGGACGCGACAGGGGGCCCGGGGGTACGCAGTATTTT.

This clone was counted a single time. The V call is TRBV11-2, the J call TRBJ2-1; weak D call: TRBD2 (7 bases). The CDR3 sequence is 17 residues long. V was trimmed by 0 bases and J by 6 bases, leaving 18 bases between them. Germline-derived CDR1 and CDR2 are SGHAT and FQNNGV. The CDR3 sequence: CASSLDQGTLAGNEQFF. CDR3 in DNA: TGTGCCAGCAGCTTAGATCAGGGGACTTTAGCGGGCAATGAGCAGTTCTTC.

Worth noting for this clone: One end of the junction fails to match germline, which may point to a read error. V usage is TRBV5-8 and J usage is TRBJ2-1; weak D call: TRBD2 (5 bases). CDR1 is SGHTS, CDR2 YDEGEE, per germline. The CDR3 is 15 residues long. The CDR3 sequence is CASSPLAPLANKQFF. The CDR3 bases are TGTGCCAGCAGCCCGCTAGCCCCCCTCGCCAATAAGCAGTTCTTC.

The rearrangement uses TRBV28 and TRBJ2-7, with a weak D call TRBD1 (5 bases). The germline gives CDR1 MDHEN, CDR2 SYDVKM. The V gene lost 5 bases and the J gene lost 4 bases, with 12 bases spanning the gap. CDR3 size: 13 residues. This chain's CDR3 is CASSLRALYEQYF. The CDR3, as DNA: TGTGCCAGCAGTCTCAGGGCACTTTACGAGCAGTACTTC. The variable domain in full, completed from reference TRBV28 and TRBJ2-7, reads DVKVTQSSRYLVKRTGEKVFLECVQDMDHENMFWYRQDPGLGLRLIYFSYDVKMKEKGDIPEGYSVSREKKERFSLILESASTNQTSMYLCASSLRALYEQYFGPGTRLTVT.

V is TRBV11-1 and J is TRBJ2-7, with 13 bases that match TRBD2. The CDR3 contains 15 residues. Losses at the gene ends were 4 bases for V and 2 bases for J; bases not matched to a gene: 2. Germline CDR1 reads SGHAT; CDR2 reads FQDESV (reference sequence). CDR3 sequence: CASSWGLAGTYEQYF. CDR3 DNA: TGTGCCAGCAGCTGGGGACTAGCGGGAACCTACGAGCAGTACTTC.

This clone was found once. This sequence joins TRBV5-8 and TRBJ1-4, with D uncertain. The V gene's germline CDR1 is SGHTS and CDR2 YDEGEE. Trimming took off 4 bases at V and 0 bases at J, with 19 bases between the two ends. CDR3 length equals 18 residues. The CDR3 coding sequence is TGTGCCAGCAGCCTCCGAACAATGTCTGTGGCAACTAATGAAAAACTGTTTTTT. Protein sequence: CASSLRTMSVATNEKLFF.

This chain joins TRBV21-1 and TRBJ2-7. TRBV21-1 is flagged as a pseudogene. The CDR3 length is 14 residues. The CDR3 sequence: CASSSSTKTYEQYF. CDR3 nucleotide sequence: TGTGCCAGCAGCTCCTCGACGAAGACCTACGAGCAGTACTTC.

In this sample, this clone turned up a few times. The V gene is TRBV10-3, the J gene TRBJ2-3, with D possibly being TRBD2 (5 bases). The germline V gene has CDR1 ENHRY and CDR2 SYGVKD. The CDR3 runs to 14 residues. The V end lost 4 bases, the J end lost 2 bases, and 10 bases lay between the germline ends. The CDR3 nucleotides are TGTGCCATCAGTGCCGCGAGGGACACAGATACGCAGTATTTT. Its protein product is CAISAARDTDTQYF.

This chain connects TRBV5-6 to TRBJ2-7; the match to TRBD1 covers 7 bases. J was trimmed by 4 bases and V by 3 bases; bases with no gene match: 4. The CDR3 covers 13 residues. The V gene's germline CDR1 is SGHDT and CDR2 YYEEEE. The CDR3 sequence is CASSWGTAYEQYF. The CDR3, as DNA: TGTGCCAGCAGCTGGGGGACAGCTTACGAGCAGTACTTC. Combining the CDR3 with reference TRBV5-6 and TRBJ2-7 gives the whole variable domain DAGVTQSPTHLIKTRGQQVTLRCSPKSGHDTVSWYQQALGQGPQFIFQYYEEEERQRGNFPDRFSGHQFPNYSSELNVNALLLGDSALYLCASSWGTAYEQYFGPGTRLTVT.

This rearrangement joins TRBV4-1 to TRBJ1-2; 7 bases map to TRBD1. This CDR3 has 16 amino acids. Germline V lookup: CDR1 MGHRA, CDR2 YSYEKL. Trimming removed 0 bases from V and 2 bases from J; junction bases left unmatched: 6. In DNA, the CDR3 is TGCGCCAGCAGCCAAGACAGGACAGGAACCAACTATGGCTACACCTTC. Its translation is CASSQDRTGTNYGYTF.

This rearrangement joins TRBV28 to TRBJ1-1, with TRBD1 as a possible D gene (6 bases). This CDR3 comprises 13 residues. V lost 2 bases and J lost 5, with 9 bases in between. The V gene's germline CDR1 is MDHEN and CDR2 SYDVKM. The CDR3 DNA reads TGTGCCAGCAGTTTACAGGGGAAGACTGAAGCTTTCTTT. Translated, it gives CASSLQGKTEAFF.

This chain links TRBV5-1 with TRBJ2-7, with 10 bases fitting TRBD2. The CDR3 sequence is 16 residues long. J was trimmed by 3 bases and V by 0 bases; bases with no gene match: 6. Germline V CDR1 and CDR2: SGHRS, YFSETQ. The CDR3 sequence is CASSLVTSGMFYEQYF. The CDR3 bases are TGCGCCAGCAGCTTGGTTACTAGCGGGATGTTCTACGAGCAGTACTTC.

CDR3 in DNA: TGTGCCAGCTCAAGGGCGGGAGGGCCCTACGAGCAGTACTTC. Translated, it gives CASSRAGGPYEQYF. The rearrangement joins TRBV18 to TRBJ2-7; 9 bases align to TRBD2. Trimming took 5 bases from V and 2 from J; bases not matched to a gene: 4. CDR3 size: 14 residues. Germline CDR1 is KGHSH and CDR2 is LQKENI.

The chain employs TRBV19 and TRBJ1-5; D is possibly TRBD1 (5 bases). The CDR3 loop spans 16 amino acids. Germline loops: CDR1 LNHDA, CDR2 SQIVND (reference sequence). V was cut by 6 bases and J by 1 base, with 16 bases left in between. CDR3: CASRARGGGSNQPQHF. The CDR3 DNA reads as TGTGCCAGTAGGGCTCGGGGCGGGGGAAGCAATCAGCCCCAGCATTTT.

The chain combines TRBV18 with TRBJ1-1; a weak D match, TRBD1 (5 bases). CDR1 and CDR2 from the germline V gene are KGHSH and LQKENI. The V end lost 4 bases, the J end lost 1 base, and 16 bases lay between the germline ends. The CDR3 spans 16 residues. The CDR3 loop reads CASSQPSGGANTEAFF. Written as DNA, the CDR3 is TGTGCCAGCTCACAACCCTCTGGCGGGGCGAACACTGAAGCTTTCTTT.

V usage is TRBV7-2 and J usage is TRBJ2-1; no reliable D call. Trimming stripped 4 bases from V and 7 bases from J, with 17 bases between. Per the germline V gene, CDR1 is SGHTA and CDR2 is FQGNSA. This CDR3 comprises 15 residues. CDR3 coding DNA: TGTGCCAGCAGCTCGACCAGGCCTTGGGCTAATGAGCAGTTCTTC. Protein sequence: CASSSTRPWANEQFF.

This CDR3 reads CASSGEAGVYEQYF. CDR3 DNA: TGTGCCAGCTCAGGCGAAGCGGGAGTCTACGAGCAGTACTTC. The chain employs TRBV18 and TRBJ2-7, with 8 bases lining up with TRBD2. V lost 5 bases to trimming and J lost 3 bases; unmatched junction nucleotides: 6. Germline-derived CDR1 and CDR2 are KGHSH and LQKENI. The CDR3 has 14 amino acids. The variable domain in full, with the rest retrieved from reference TRBV18 and TRBJ2-7, is NAGVMQNPRHLVRRRGQEARLRCSPMKGHSHVYWYRQLPEEGLKFMVYLQKENIIDESGMPKERFSAEFPKEGPSILRIQQVVRGDSAAYFCASSGEAGVYEQYFGPGTRLTVT.